This is a list of T cell receptor beta chains from one sample in a study of spatial heterogeneity in lung cancer. One entry per CDR3 protein results from TCRdb running MiXCR on the 5' RACE reads. This sample yields 20,000 to 25,000 distinct CDR3 sequences, of which under 3.5% are seen a single time; approximately 7.7% belongs to the top ten. The material sequenced was lung tumor tissue, taken at surgery. The receptors stem from a male donor with early-stage non-small cell lung cancer. CDR3s include the opening cysteine and the closing phenylalanine or tryptophan. Fields, in order: clone size, V gene, D gene, J gene, CDR3 protein, CDR3 DNA. A D gene is named only where the DNA matches it firmly. Not every row has a clone size; where given, it reads once, few, many or a size class.

clone size: many
V gene: TRBV2
D gene: TRBD2
J gene: TRBJ2-1
CDR3 protein: CASSVYPLRLAGGDEQFF
CDR3 DNA: TGTGCCAGCAGTGTTTATCCCCTCAGACTAGCGGGAGGGGATGAGCAGTTCTTC

clone size: many
V gene: TRBV5-5
D gene: NA
J gene: TRBJ2-1
CDR3 protein: CASSFSRASYNEQFF
CDR3 DNA: TGTGCCAGCAGCTTCAGCAGGGCCTCCTACAATGAGCAGTTCTTC

clone size: many
V gene: TRBV27
D gene: TRBD2
J gene: TRBJ2-1
CDR3 protein: CASTKLASGSSNEQFF
CDR3 DNA: TGTGCCAGCACGAAGTTGGCTAGCGGGAGCTCCAATGAGCAGTTCTTC

clone size: many
V gene: TRBV7-9
D gene: TRBD1
J gene: TRBJ1-2
CDR3 protein: CASSLPEGQAYGYTF
CDR3 DNA: TGTGCCAGCAGCTTACCCGAGGGACAGGCCTATGGCTACACCTTC

clone size: many
V gene: TRBV11-2
D gene: TRBD2
J gene: TRBJ2-7
CDR3 protein: CASSLLAGIIYEQYF
CDR3 DNA: TGTGCCAGCAGCTTACTAGCGGGAATTATCTACGAGCAGTACTTC

clone size: many
V gene: TRBV6-6
D gene: TRBD1
J gene: TRBJ2-7
CDR3 protein: CASSRYRGRNEQYF
CDR3 DNA: TGTGCCAGCAGTCGATACAGGGGAAGAAACGAGCAGTACTTC

clone size: many
V gene: TRBV11-3
D gene: NA
J gene: TRBJ2-2
CDR3 protein: CASSLDWGSGELFF
CDR3 DNA: TGTGCCAGCAGCTTAGATTGGGGATCCGGGGAGCTGTTTTTT

clone size: many
V gene: TRBV6-6
D gene: NA
J gene: TRBJ2-1
CDR3 protein: CASSRPTGEQFF
CDR3 DNA: TGTGCCAGCAGTCGCCCGACTGGTGAGCAGTTCTTC

clone size: many
V gene: TRBV6-5
D gene: TRBD2
J gene: TRBJ2-1
CDR3 protein: CASSYGGTKGNEQFF
CDR3 DNA: TGTGCCAGCAGTTACGGGGGGACTAAGGGCAATGAGCAGTTCTTC

clone size: many
V gene: TRBV3-1
D gene: NA
J gene: TRBJ1-4
CDR3 protein: CASSQEGAGKLFF
CDR3 DNA: TGTGCCAGCAGCCAAGAAGGGGCCGGAAAACTGTTTTTT

clone size: many
V gene: TRBV24-1
D gene: NA
J gene: TRBJ2-5
CDR3 protein: CATSDTRHYQETQYF
CDR3 DNA: TGTGCCACCAGTGATACTCGACACTACCAAGAGACCCAGTACTTC

clone size: many
V gene: TRBV7-8
D gene: NA
J gene: TRBJ2-1
CDR3 protein: CASRSTPYNEQFF
CDR3 DNA: TGTGCCAGCAGATCGACCCCCTACAATGAGCAGTTCTTC

clone size: many
V gene: TRBV5-1
D gene: NA
J gene: TRBJ2-5
CDR3 protein: CASSPPLANQETQYF
CDR3 DNA: TGCGCCAGCAGCCCACCACTAGCTAACCAAGAGACCCAGTACTTC

clone size: many
V gene: TRBV28
D gene: NA
J gene: TRBJ1-3
CDR3 protein: CASSPGGGNTIYF
CDR3 DNA: TGTGCCAGCAGTCCCGGAGGGGGAAACACCATATATTTT

clone size: many
V gene: TRBV11-1
D gene: TRBD1
J gene: TRBJ1-5
CDR3 protein: CSSSLTGGGNQPQHF
CDR3 DNA: TGTTCCAGCAGCCTCACAGGGGGAGGCAATCAGCCCCAGCATTTT

clone size: many
V gene: TRBV6-1
D gene: TRBD2
J gene: TRBJ2-1
CDR3 protein: CASSESGSGRAFYNNEQFF
CDR3 DNA: TGTGCCAGCAGTGAATCAGGTAGCGGGAGGGCCTTTTATAACAATGAGCAGTTCTTC

clone size: many
V gene: TRBV28
D gene: NA
J gene: TRBJ1-6
CDR3 protein: CASSLWRPNSPLHF
CDR3 DNA: TGTGCCAGCAGTTTGTGGAGGCCCAATTCACCCCTCCACTTT

clone size: many
V gene: TRBV7-9
D gene: NA
J gene: TRBJ2-2
CDR3 protein: CASSTPGGRVYTGELFF
CDR3 DNA: TGTGCCAGCAGTACACCAGGGGGGCGCGTGTACACCGGGGAGCTGTTTTTT

clone size: many
V gene: TRBV7-9
D gene: NA
J gene: TRBJ2-3
CDR3 protein: CASSGLAGPDTQYF
CDR3 DNA: TGTGCCAGCAGCGGACTGGCCGGGCCAGATACGCAGTATTTT

clone size: many
V gene: TRBV9
D gene: NA
J gene: TRBJ2-3
CDR3 protein: CASSGRLDESTDTQYF
CDR3 DNA: TGTGCCAGCAGCGGCCGACTTGACGAAAGCACAGATACGCAGTATTTT

clone size: many
V gene: TRBV27
D gene: TRBD1
J gene: TRBJ2-7
CDR3 protein: CASSSRDRSYEQYF
CDR3 DNA: TGTGCCAGCAGTTCCCGGGACAGATCCTACGAGCAGTACTTC

clone size: many
V gene: TRBV28
D gene: NA
J gene: TRBJ2-3
CDR3 protein: CASSPSDRPTQYF
CDR3 DNA: TGTGCCAGCAGTCCCTCCGACAGGCCGACGCAGTATTTT

clone size: medium-sized
V gene: TRBV5-1
D gene: TRBD1
J gene: TRBJ2-3
CDR3 protein: CASSLGRQGAWADTQYF
CDR3 DNA: TGCGCCAGCAGCTTGGGGAGACAGGGGGCATGGGCAGATACGCAGTATTTT

clone size: many
V gene: TRBV6-1
D gene: NA
J gene: TRBJ1-5
CDR3 protein: CASRKNSNQPQHF
CDR3 DNA: TGTGCCAGCAGAAAAAATAGCAATCAGCCCCAGCATTTT

clone size: many
V gene: TRBV20-1
D gene: NA
J gene: TRBJ1-4
CDR3 protein: CSASPGVANEKLFF
CDR3 DNA: TGCAGTGCGAGCCCAGGGGTAGCTAATGAAAAACTGTTTTTT

clone size: many
V gene: TRBV12-3/TRBV12-4
D gene: TRBD1
J gene: TRBJ1-2
CDR3 protein: CASRPAGQATYGYTF
CDR3 DNA: TGTGCCAGCAGACCCGCAGGACAGGCTACCTATGGCTACACCTTC

clone size: many
V gene: TRBV14
D gene: NA
J gene: TRBJ2-1
CDR3 protein: CASSQDYRYEQFF
CDR3 DNA: TGTGCCAGCAGCCAAGATTACCGGTATGAGCAGTTCTTC

clone size: many
V gene: TRBV4-1
D gene: TRBD1
J gene: TRBJ1-4
CDR3 protein: CASSQEEGGSATNEKLFF
CDR3 DNA: TGCGCCAGCAGCCAAGAAGAAGGGGGCAGTGCAACTAATGAAAAACTGTTTTTT

clone size: many
V gene: TRBV29-1
D gene: TRBD2
J gene: TRBJ2-3
CDR3 protein: CSVEPGTSGGDTQYF
CDR3 DNA: TGCAGCGTTGAACCTGGGACTAGCGGGGGAGATACGCAGTATTTT

clone size: many
V gene: TRBV30
D gene: TRBD1
J gene: TRBJ1-4
CDR3 protein: CAWSFLDRFNEKLFF
CDR3 DNA: TGTGCCTGGAGTTTCTTGGACAGGTTCAATGAAAAACTGTTTTTT

clone size: many
V gene: TRBV6-6
D gene: NA
J gene: TRBJ2-6
CDR3 protein: CASSYSPTGLGANVLTF
CDR3 DNA: TGTGCCAGCAGTTACTCCCCCACAGGGTTGGGGGCCAACGTCCTGACTTTC

clone size: many
V gene: TRBV10-3
D gene: NA
J gene: TRBJ1-2
CDR3 protein: CAISESSVDYGYTF
CDR3 DNA: TGTGCCATCAGTGAGTCCTCAGTGGACTATGGCTACACCTTC

clone size: many
V gene: TRBV4-3
D gene: NA
J gene: TRBJ2-6
CDR3 protein: CASSQDFQSGANVLTF
CDR3 DNA: TGCGCCAGCAGCCAAGATTTCCAATCTGGGGCCAACGTCCTGACTTTC

clone size: many
V gene: TRBV7-3
D gene: NA
J gene: TRBJ2-7
CDR3 protein: CASSSPPGYEQYF
CDR3 DNA: TGTGCCAGCAGCTCGCCTCCGGGATACGAGCAGTACTTC

clone size: many
V gene: TRBV6-1
D gene: NA
J gene: TRBJ1-5
CDR3 protein: CASSEVEGSSNQPQHF
CDR3 DNA: TGTGCCAGCAGTGAAGTTGAGGGAAGCAGCAATCAGCCCCAGCATTTT

clone size: many
V gene: TRBV20-1
D gene: TRBD1
J gene: TRBJ2-6
CDR3 protein: CSAQQGAFVSGANVLTF
CDR3 DNA: TGCAGTGCTCAACAGGGGGCATTTGTCTCTGGGGCCAACGTCCTGACTTTC

clone size: medium-sized
V gene: TRBV6-5
D gene: TRBD2
J gene: TRBJ2-2
CDR3 protein: CASSPGGGSGELFF
CDR3 DNA: TGTGCCAGCAGCCCCGGGGGAGGGTCCGGGGAGCTGTTTTTT

clone size: NA
V gene: TRBV30
D gene: NA
J gene: TRBJ2-5
CDR3 protein: CAWATTARETQYF
CDR3 DNA: TGTGCCTGGGCCACGACGGCCAGGGAGACCCAGTACTTC

clone size: many
V gene: TRBV6-6
D gene: NA
J gene: TRBJ2-1
CDR3 protein: CASSYSRSSYEQFF
CDR3 DNA: TGTGCCAGCAGTTACTCAAGGTCTAGCTATGAGCAGTTCTTC

clone size: many
V gene: TRBV5-4
D gene: TRBD1
J gene: TRBJ2-3
CDR3 protein: CASSRTDRGTDTQYF
CDR3 DNA: TGTGCCAGCAGCCGTACGGACAGGGGAACAGATACGCAGTATTTT

clone size: many
V gene: TRBV12-3/TRBV12-4
D gene: NA
J gene: TRBJ1-6
CDR3 protein: CASSLGVQGSPLHF
CDR3 DNA: TGTGCCAGCAGCTTGGGGGTCCAGGGATCACCCCTCCACTTT